This TCR beta chain was recovered during a study of cytomegalovirus exposure and HLA in healthy donors. Study results and caveats: The majority of CMV-associated TCR beta chains were reported as apparently HLA-restricted in a later analysis. One cluster of highly shared sequence variants probably arose as a sequencing artifact.

Of note for this clone: The antigen remains undetermined.

It was with 60 Vbeta and 13 Jbeta primers that the PCR ran. Produced via immunoSEQ multiplex PCR; TCRdb's table is partial and in-frame only. The sample carries roughly 120,000 clones, over 80% recorded once. The CDR3 has 16 amino acids. V was clipped by 2 bases and J by 5 bases; unmatched bases: 9. The germline CDR1 and CDR2 sequences are SGHRS and YFSETQ. The chain combines TRBV5-1 with TRBJ2-3; 9 positions agree with TRBD2. Sequenced material: PBMCs. This receptor was identified in a man aged 45-65 years in good health and CMV-seronegative. The DNA for the CDR3 is TGCGCCAGCAGCTTACCGACTAGCGGAGGGGGAGATACGCAGTATTTT. Translation: CASSLPTSGGGDTQYF.